The rows below give T cell receptor beta chains drawn from one sample of a study of neurological immune-mediated disorders. TCRdb itself ran the 5' RACE reads through MiXCR, one entry per CDR3 protein. The repertoire has about 50,000 distinct CDR3 sequences, over 9% of them found once; the top ten carry less than 6%. The sample taken for sequencing was PBMCs. The source is a man between 65 and 85 years old with HTLV-1-associated myelopathy (HAM/TSP). The CDR3 runs from the conserved cysteine through the conserved F or W. A D gene is named only where the DNA matches it firmly. Where a row states a size, it is once, few, many or the class of an expanded clone; other rows omit it.

cdr3_nt cdr3_aa j_call d_call clone_size v_call
TGTGCCAGCAGCTCCCATAGCGGGAGCGGAAATGAGCAGTTCTTC CASSSHSGSGNEQFF TRBJ2-1 TRBD2 many TRBV7-2
TGCGCCAGCAGCTTAAGCGGGAGAGTAACAGATACGCAGTATTTT CASSLSGRVTDTQYF TRBJ2-3 TRBD2 many TRBV5-1
TGTGCCAGCAGATTCTCAGGGGGATCACCCCTCCACTTT CASRFSGGSPLHF TRBJ1-6 TRBD1 many TRBV27
TGTGCCAGCAGCTGCGACAGGGGTTACCAAGAGACCCAGTACTTC CASSCDRGYQETQYF TRBJ2-5 TRBD1 many TRBV7-2
TGTACCAGCGGCCCCGTTTGGGGGGAGCTGTTTTTT CTSGPVWGELFF TRBJ2-2 NA NA TRBV14
TGCGCCAGCAGCCCGCAGGCCACCGGGGAGCTGTTTTTT CASSPQATGELFF TRBJ2-2 NA many TRBV5-1
TGTGCCAGCAGGGACAGGGAATATGCCGGGGAGCTGTTTTTT CASRDREYAGELFF TRBJ2-2 TRBD1 many TRBV12-3/TRBV12-4
TGTGCCAGCAGCTTCGACGGCGCAACTAATGAAAAACTGTTTTTT CASSFDGATNEKLFF TRBJ1-4 NA many TRBV7-2
TGTGCCAGTCTTCACAGGGGCTCTCTTGAGCAGTTCTTC CASLHRGSLEQFF TRBJ2-1 TRBD1 many TRBV6-1
TGTGCCAGCAGCCAGGGGTTGGGCAATCAGCCCCAGCATTTT CASSQGLGNQPQHF TRBJ1-5 NA many TRBV3-1
TGTGCCAGCAGTACCGGAGGCTACGGGGAGCTGTTTTTT CASSTGGYGELFF TRBJ2-2 NA many TRBV6-1
TGTGCCAGCAGATATCGGACTAGCGGGAGTAATGAGCAGTTCTTC CASRYRTSGSNEQFF TRBJ2-1 TRBD2 many TRBV12-3/TRBV12-4
TGCGCCAGCAGCTTGAACGCGGGAGGGACCTACGAGCAGTACTTC CASSLNAGGTYEQYF TRBJ2-7 TRBD2 many TRBV5-1
TGTGCCAGCAGCTTCAGCGGGAGAACCAATCCCGGGGAGACCCAGTACTTC CASSFSGRTNPGETQYF TRBJ2-5 TRBD2 many TRBV5-6
TGTGCCAGCAGCTTTGCGGGGAGAGATCAGCCCCAGCATTTT CASSFAGRDQPQHF TRBJ1-5 NA many TRBV7-8
TGTGCCAGCAGCTTCAGCCCGAGCAGCGAGCAGTACTTC CASSFSPSSEQYF TRBJ2-7 NA many TRBV7-3
TGTGCCAGCAGCTTAGGGGCGGGAGGGTACCAAGAGACCCAGTACTTC CASSLGAGGYQETQYF TRBJ2-5 TRBD2 many TRBV7-6
TGTGCCAGCAGACGAGGGGGCCCGGGGGGCTACACCTTC CASRRGGPGGYTF TRBJ1-2 TRBD1 many TRBV28
TGTTCCAGCAGCTTGGGGGCCAGGGGAGGATCTTTCTTT CSSSLGARGGSFF TRBJ1-1 NA NA TRBV7-2
TGTGCCAGCAGTTTTAGGAGGGACAACGTCCTGACTTTC CASSFRRDNVLTF TRBJ2-6 NA few TRBV28
TGCAGTGCTAGCCCGGACAGGGTGGATCAGCCCCAGCATTTT CSASPDRVDQPQHF TRBJ1-5 TRBD1 many TRBV20-1
TGCAGTGCTAGAGACACTAGCGGAGAAGAGACCCAGTACTTC CSARDTSGEETQYF TRBJ2-5 TRBD2 few TRBV20-1
TGCAGTGCTAGAGTTGGTAGCGGTCCCACAGATACGCAGTATTTT CSARVGSGPTDTQYF TRBJ2-3 NA many TRBV20-1
TGTGCCAGCAGTCATAACCCCGATCCGGGGGAGACCCAGTACTTC CASSHNPDPGETQYF TRBJ2-5 NA many TRBV6-5
TGCGCCAGCAGCCCTCGGAGGGGATATGTGGAGCTGTTTTTT CASSPRRGYVELFF TRBJ2-2 NA few TRBV5-1
TGTGCCAGCAGCTTGACGGACACCATATATTTT CASSLTDTIYF TRBJ1-3 NA many TRBV7-2
TGTGCCACGGGACACCTTAGCACAGATACGCAGTATTTT CATGHLSTDTQYF TRBJ2-3 NA NA TRBV19
TGCAGTGTCGACTGCAGGGGGGAGACCCAGTACTTC CSVDCRGETQYF TRBJ2-5 TRBD1 many TRBV20-1